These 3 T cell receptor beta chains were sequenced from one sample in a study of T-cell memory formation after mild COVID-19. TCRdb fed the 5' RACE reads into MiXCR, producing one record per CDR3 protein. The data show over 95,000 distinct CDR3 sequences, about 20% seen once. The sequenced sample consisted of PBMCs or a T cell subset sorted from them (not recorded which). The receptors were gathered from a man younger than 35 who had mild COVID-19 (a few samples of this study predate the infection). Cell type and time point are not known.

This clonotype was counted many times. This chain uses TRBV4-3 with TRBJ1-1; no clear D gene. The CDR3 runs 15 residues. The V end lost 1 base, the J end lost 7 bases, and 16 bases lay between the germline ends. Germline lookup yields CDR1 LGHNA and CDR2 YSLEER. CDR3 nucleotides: TGCGCCAGCAGCCAAGGATCGGGGTTCAGTAGTGAAGCTTTCTTT. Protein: CASSQGSGFSSEAFF.

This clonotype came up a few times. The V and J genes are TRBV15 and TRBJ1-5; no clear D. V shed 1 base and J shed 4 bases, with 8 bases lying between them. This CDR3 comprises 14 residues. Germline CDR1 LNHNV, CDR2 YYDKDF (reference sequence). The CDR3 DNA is TGTGCCACCAGCAGAGGGTCGGGGAATCAGCCCCAGCATTTT. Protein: CATSRGSGNQPQHF.

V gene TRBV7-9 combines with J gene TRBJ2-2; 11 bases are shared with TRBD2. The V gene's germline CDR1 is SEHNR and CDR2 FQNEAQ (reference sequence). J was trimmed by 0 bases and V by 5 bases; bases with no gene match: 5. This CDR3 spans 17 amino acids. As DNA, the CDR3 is TGTGCCAGCAGCCCCGGGACTAGCGGAACGAACACCGGGGAGCTGTTTTTT. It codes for CASSPGTSGTNTGELFF.